This entry lists 14 T cell receptor beta chains sequenced from one sample in a study of cytomegalovirus exposure and HLA in healthy donors. With 60 Vbeta and 13 Jbeta primers, the PCR was carried out. TCRdb's copy holds only in-frame clones and misses some; the assay was immunoSEQ multiplex PCR. This sample has approximately 100,000 clones, with roughly three quarters found just once. Sequences were obtained from PBMCs. Receptors were obtained from a woman aged 40 to 50 in good health and CMV-seronegative.

This sequence joins TRBV7-2 and TRBJ1-1; 8 bases are shared with TRBD1. CDR1 is SGHTA and CDR2 is FQGNSA in the germline V gene. The CDR3 loop spans 15 amino acids. The ends lost 5 bases at V and 5 bases at J; junction bases unmatched: 10. CDR3 bases: TGTGCCAGCAGCCAGGCCAGGGGGCCAGGGACTGAAGCTTTCTTT. This encodes CASSQARGPGTEAFF.

This rearrangement joins TRBV14 to TRBJ2-3, with 14 bases identical to TRBD2. The V gene's germline CDR1 is SGHDN and CDR2 FVKESK. The V and J ends lost 4 bases and 0 bases, in that order; junction bases with no gene match: 9. This CDR3 spans 19 amino acids. This CDR3 is CASSLFGTSGGTSTDTQYF. As DNA, the CDR3 is TGTGCCAGCAGCCTATTCGGGACTAGCGGGGGCACTAGCACAGATACGCAGTATTTT.

The chain uses TRBV7-8 and TRBJ2-7, with 9 bases aligning to TRBD2. The CDR3 spans 14 residues. Germline CDR1 is SGHVS and CDR2 is FQNEAQ. With 1 base clipped from V and 6 bases from J, the junction kept 4 bases outside the gene matches. CDR3: CASSLVAGVLEQYF. CDR3 DNA: TGTGCCAGCAGCTTAGTAGCGGGGGTTCTCGAGCAGTACTTC. Full variable domain (outside the CDR3, taken from reference TRBV7-8 and TRBJ2-7): GAGVSQSPRYKVAKRGQDVALRCDPISGHVSLFWYQQALGQGPEFLTYFQNEAQLDKSGLPSDRFFAERPEGSVSTLKIQRTQQEDSAVYLCASSLVAGVLEQYFGPGTRLTVT.

The chain links TRBV4-1 to TRBJ2-1; 7 positions agree with TRBD1. V lost 1 base to trimming and J lost 10 bases; unmatched junction nucleotides: 13. CDR1 MGHRA and CDR2 YSYEKL come from the germline V gene. The CDR3 length is 16 residues. DNA of the CDR3: TGCGCCAGCAGCCAAGTGACAGGGCAGGCCTCGCCGGAGCAGTTCTTC. As protein: CASSQVTGQASPEQFF.

J is TRBJ1-2 and V is TRBV6-7, with TRBD1 matching 7 bases. TRBV6-7 counts as an open reading frame of uncertain function. This CDR3 spans 19 amino acids. V gave up 5 bases and J gave up 0 bases; unmatched junction bases: 18. As DNA, the CDR3 is TGTGCCAGCAGTCAACCCCCCGGGACAGTCGGGCCTTCTAACTATGGCTACACCTTC. The encoded protein is CASSQPPGTVGPSNYGYTF.

The chain couples TRBV29-1 to TRBJ1-2; the match to TRBD1 covers 9 bases. Germline V lookup: CDR1 SQVTM, CDR2 ANQGSEA. The CDR3 is 14 residues long. V lost 5 bases to trimming and J lost 4 bases; unmatched junction nucleotides: 8. CDR3 nucleotide sequence: TGCAGCGTTCACCACTTGGGACAGGGCTATGGCTACACCTTC. Protein: CSVHHLGQGYGYTF.

Details on this clone: No conserved phenylalanine or tryptophan is present at the end of the CDR3, so a read error is the likely explanation. It is unclear where the CDR3 begins or ends on the DNA, so no DNA is shown, and the CDR3 is as TCRdb lists it. The chain couples TRBV11-2 to TRBJ2-7; whether TRBD2, the table's D call, matches the DNA was not checked. From germline, CDR1 is SGHAT and CDR2 FQNNGV. Termini included, the CDR3 measures 12 amino acids. Here the CDR3 reads CASAGSASGVVL.

This sequence joins TRBV19 and TRBJ2-6, with unresolved D. Germline V CDR1 and CDR2: LNHDA, SQIVND (reference sequence). The germline V and J ends were trimmed by 5 bases and 1 base, with 3 bases remaining between them. This CDR3 contains 13 residues. The CDR3: CASSLSGANVLTF. As DNA, the CDR3 is TGTGCCAGTAGTCTGTCTGGGGCCAACGTCCTGACTTTC.

In its sample, this clone was seen once. At one of its ends the junction is not consistent with the germline gene, which may arise from a read error. The rearrangement uses TRBV6-5 and TRBJ2-5; D gene ambiguous. The V gene's germline CDR1 is MNHEY and CDR2 SVGAGI. This CDR3 is built from 13 residues. CDR3 amino acids: CASSNSPSETQYF. The CDR3 bases are TGTGCCAGCAGTAACTCCCCGTCGGAGACCCAGTACTTC.

The genes are TRBV19 and TRBJ1-2; 7 bases agree with TRBD1. CDR3 length: 12 residues. CDR1 is LNHDA, CDR2 SQIVND, per germline (reference sequence). V shed 11 bases and J 8 bases; nucleotides not matched to a gene: 11. DNA of the CDR3: TGTGCCTGCGGGGGGACAGCAAGGGGCTACACCTTC. This gives the protein CACGGTARGYTF.

This sequence joins TRBV7-9 and TRBJ1-4; 8 bases agree with TRBD1. The germline V gene encodes CDR1 SEHNR and CDR2 FQNEAQ (reference sequence). Unmatched junction bases numbered 9, after V lost 4 bases and J lost 5 bases. The CDR3 runs to 16 residues. CDR3 loop: CASSSGQVLVNEKLFF. In DNA form, the CDR3 reads TGTGCCAGCAGCTCGGGACAGGTTTTGGTCAATGAAAAACTGTTTTTT. The full variable domain, in which reference TRBV7-9 and TRBJ1-4 provide the parts outside the CDR3, is DTGVSQNPRHKITKRGQNVTFRCDPISEHNRLYWYRQTLGQGPEFLTYFQNEAQLEKSRLLSDRFSAERPKGSFSTLEIQRTEQGDSAMYLCASSSGQVLVNEKLFFGSGTQLSVL.

The genes are TRBV7-9 and TRBJ1-3, with D possibly matching TRBD1 (6 bases). The ends were cut back, 5 bases at V and 0 bases at J, with 11 bases in the middle. The CDR3 covers 15 residues. Per the germline V gene, CDR1 is SEHNR and CDR2 is FQNEAQ (reference sequence). CDR3 residues: CASSPLGGSGNTIYF. In DNA form, the CDR3 reads TGTGCCAGCAGCCCCCTAGGGGGCTCTGGAAACACCATATATTTT.

The genes are TRBV16 and TRBJ1-2; 7 bases line up with TRBD1. Germline V gene sequence: CDR1 KGHSY, CDR2 FQNENV. CDR3 length: 13 residues. V dropped 4 bases and J dropped 4; count of bases not matched to a gene: 3. In DNA, the CDR3 is TGTGCCAGCAGCCGGGGACAGTTCTATGGCTACACCTTC. It yields the protein CASSRGQFYGYTF.

This chain joins TRBV6-1 and TRBJ2-1, with a tentative D call TRBD1 (5 bases). With 1 base removed from V and 4 bases from J, the gap between germline ends came to 14 bases. The CDR3 has 16 amino acids. Germline CDR1 MNHNS, CDR2 SASEGT. In DNA, the CDR3 is TGTGCCAGCAGTGAAGGGGGTCTTGGGGCTTACAATGAGCAGTTCTTC. It codes for CASSEGGLGAYNEQFF.